The present entry profiles one T cell receptor beta chain with its context. Data came from immunoSEQ multiplex PCR; TCRdb stores just in-frame clones and leaves some out. Here the sample spans fewer than 45,000 clones, about 96% being singletons. The CDR3 runs 16 residues. The V and J ends lost 0 bases and 6 bases, in that order; junction bases with no gene match: 9. This sample was included in a study of technical replicates of blood from a handful of donors. Sequencing used T cells isolated from PBMCs. This receptor was identified in a human donor in good health. This chain connects TRBV5-7 to TRBJ2-1, with 7 bases lining up with TRBD1. TRBV5-7 is an ORF for which the function is uncertain. Here the CDR3 reads CASSLVTDRSSNEQFF. The CDR3, as DNA: TGTGCCAGCAGCTTGGTTACGGACAGGTCGAGCAATGAGCAGTTCTTC.